The following is a T cell receptor (beta chain) sequence with its context. Its antigen is undetermined. This specimen belongs to a study of blood T cells in healthy people across ages. Donors gave around 9.8 milliliters of peripheral blood apiece. The use of a sample-barcoded 5' primer and a J-beta primer mix characterized a second PCR of roughly 7 to 11 cycles. TCRdb re-called the 5' RACE reads through MiXCR, storing one row per CDR3 protein. This table holds hundreds of thousands of distinct CDR3 sequences, around 41% found once. Whole-study findings and limits: Those diversity estimates obtained from one million T cells were thought to be underestimates. A strong correlation between TCR beta diversity and naive T cell percentage was seen.

The CDR3 spans 15 residues. Germline lookup yields CDR1 SGHTA and CDR2 FQGNSA. The J segment lost 8 bases and the V segment lost 1 base, leaving 8 bases of the junction unmatched. The V gene is TRBV7-2, the J gene TRBJ2-1, with TRBD1 matching over 7 bases. The sequenced sample consisted of blood. The TCR sequence derives from a man older than 75 in good health. The CDR3 coding sequence is TGTGCCAGCAGCTTAGTGGCGACAGGGAACGATGAGCAGTTCTTC. Translated: CASSLVATGNDEQFF.